This TCR beta chain derives from a study of T cells in localized non-small cell lung cancer. Whole-study findings and limits: Turning up in adjacent lung were a median around 60 of the top 100 tumor clones. Tumor trailed uninvolved adjacent lung in T cell clonality, which peaked there.

Details on this clone: Antigen specificity is unknown.

This table comes from immunoSEQ multiplex PCR, and its TCRdb copy is limited to in-frame clones, with some not included. The table has tens of thousands of clones, roughly 86% seen once. Germline CDR1 and CDR2: SGHVT and SQSDAQ. The V gene lost 5 bases and the J gene lost 2 bases, with 14 bases spanning the gap. CDR3 size: 15 residues. V and J are TRBV7-4 and TRBJ2-3, with D perhaps TRBD2 (6 bases). The receptor's source is a man aged 40 to 70 with stage II lung adenocarcinoma. Sample: PBMCs, taken before any cancer treatment. Written as DNA, the CDR3 is TGTGCCAGCAGCCCCCGGGGGTGGACCACAGATACGCAGTATTTT. As protein: CASSPRGWTTDTQYF.